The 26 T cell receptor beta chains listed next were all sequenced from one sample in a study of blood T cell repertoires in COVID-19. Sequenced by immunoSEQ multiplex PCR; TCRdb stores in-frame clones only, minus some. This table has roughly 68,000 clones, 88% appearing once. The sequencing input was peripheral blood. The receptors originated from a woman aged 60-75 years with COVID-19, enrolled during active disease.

The chain's CDR3 is CAIPGEGDGYTF. The CDR3 nucleotides are TGTGCCATCCCCGGGGAGGGTGATGGCTACACCTTC. The chain recombines TRBV12-3 or TRBV12-4 with TRBJ1-2; D gene unclear. Deletions cut 10 bases from V and 6 bases from J, with 15 bases between. The CDR3 contains 12 residues.

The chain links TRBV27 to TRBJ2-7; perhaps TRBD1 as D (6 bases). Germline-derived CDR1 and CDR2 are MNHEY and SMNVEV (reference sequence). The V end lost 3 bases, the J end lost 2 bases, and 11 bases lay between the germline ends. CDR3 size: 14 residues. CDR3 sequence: CASSFKGQTYEQYF. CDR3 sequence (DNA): TGTGCCAGCAGTTTTAAAGGACAGACCTACGAGCAGTACTTC.

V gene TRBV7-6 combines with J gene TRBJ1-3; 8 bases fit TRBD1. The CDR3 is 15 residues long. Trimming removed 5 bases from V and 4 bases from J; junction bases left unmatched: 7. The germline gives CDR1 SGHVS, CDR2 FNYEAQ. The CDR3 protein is CASSAWGDRGNTIYF. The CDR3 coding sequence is TGTGCCAGCAGCGCGTGGGGGGACAGGGGAAACACCATATATTTT.

The CDR3 coding sequence is TGTGCCAGCAGCTTCTTGCAGGGAAGTAATTCACCCCTCCACTTT. Its translation is CASSFLQGSNSPLHF. The V call is TRBV7-9, the J call TRBJ1-6; a weak D match, TRBD1 (5 bases). The CDR3 runs to 15 residues. Trimming stripped 3 bases from V and 6 bases from J, with 12 bases between. Germline CDR1 SEHNR, CDR2 FQNEAQ (reference sequence).

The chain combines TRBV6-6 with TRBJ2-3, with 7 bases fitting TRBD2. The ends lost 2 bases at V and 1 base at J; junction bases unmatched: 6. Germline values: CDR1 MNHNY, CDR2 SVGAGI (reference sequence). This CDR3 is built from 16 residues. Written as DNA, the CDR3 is TGTGCCAGCAGTTACGGGGGGGGGTCAGGCACAGATACGCAGTATTTT. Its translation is CASSYGGGSGTDTQYF.

CDR3 bases: TGTGCCATCAGTCCTGGACTAGCGGGAGCTACAGATACGCAGTATTTT. It translates to CAISPGLAGATDTQYF. This chain links TRBV10-3 with TRBJ2-3, with 13 bases aligning to TRBD2. Trimming took 5 bases from V and 3 from J; bases not matched to a gene: 5. Germline CDR1 is ENHRY and CDR2 is SYGVKD. This CDR3 has 16 amino acids.

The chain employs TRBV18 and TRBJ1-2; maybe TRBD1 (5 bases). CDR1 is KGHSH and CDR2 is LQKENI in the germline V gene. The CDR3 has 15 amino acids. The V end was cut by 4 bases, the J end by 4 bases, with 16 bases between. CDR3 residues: CASSQSQDTFYGYTF. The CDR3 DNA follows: TGTGCCAGCTCACAATCCCAGGACACGTTCTATGGCTACACCTTC.

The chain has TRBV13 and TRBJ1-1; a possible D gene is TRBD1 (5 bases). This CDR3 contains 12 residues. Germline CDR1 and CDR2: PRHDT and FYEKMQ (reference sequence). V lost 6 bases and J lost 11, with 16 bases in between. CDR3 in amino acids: CASSTSGTRAFF. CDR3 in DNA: TGTGCCAGCAGTACCTCGGGGACTCGGGCTTTCTTT.

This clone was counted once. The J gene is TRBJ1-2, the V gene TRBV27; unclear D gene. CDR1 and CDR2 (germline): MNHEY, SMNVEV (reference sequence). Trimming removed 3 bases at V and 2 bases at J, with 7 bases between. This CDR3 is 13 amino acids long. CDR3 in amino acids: CASSFGQNYGYTF. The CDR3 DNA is TGTGCCAGCAGTTTTGGGCAAAACTATGGCTACACCTTC.

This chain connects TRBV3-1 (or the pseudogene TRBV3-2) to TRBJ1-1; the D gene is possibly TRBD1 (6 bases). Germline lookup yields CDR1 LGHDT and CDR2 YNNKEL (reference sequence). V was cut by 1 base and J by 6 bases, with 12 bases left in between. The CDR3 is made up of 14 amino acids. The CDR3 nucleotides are TGTGCCAGCAGCCAAGCCGGGGGGGGCCCTGAAGCTTTCTTT. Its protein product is CASSQAGGGPEAFF.

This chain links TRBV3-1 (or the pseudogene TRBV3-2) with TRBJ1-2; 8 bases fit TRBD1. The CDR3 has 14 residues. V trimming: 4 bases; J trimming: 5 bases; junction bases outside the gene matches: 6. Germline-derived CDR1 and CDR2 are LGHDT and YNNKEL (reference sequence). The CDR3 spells CASSPPDRDYGYTF. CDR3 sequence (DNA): TGTGCCAGCAGCCCCCCGGACAGGGATTATGGCTACACCTTC.

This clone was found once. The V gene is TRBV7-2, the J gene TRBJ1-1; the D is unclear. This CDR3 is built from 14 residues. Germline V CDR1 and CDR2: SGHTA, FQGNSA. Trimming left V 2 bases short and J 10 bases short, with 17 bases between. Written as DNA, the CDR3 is TGTGCCAGCAGCTTATCCCCAGACCCCCGGGGAGCTTTCTTT. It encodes CASSLSPDPRGAFF.

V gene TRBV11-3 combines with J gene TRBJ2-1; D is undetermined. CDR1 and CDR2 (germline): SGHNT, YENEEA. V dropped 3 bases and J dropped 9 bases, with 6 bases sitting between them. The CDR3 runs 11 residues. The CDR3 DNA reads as TGTGCCAGCAGCTTTGGAGCTGAGCAGTTCTTC. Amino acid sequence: CASSFGAEQFF.

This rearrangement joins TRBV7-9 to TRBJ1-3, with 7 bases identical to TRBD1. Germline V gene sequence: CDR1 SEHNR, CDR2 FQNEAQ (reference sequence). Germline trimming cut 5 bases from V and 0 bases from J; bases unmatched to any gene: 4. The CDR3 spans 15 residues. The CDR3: CASSSRGNSGNTIYF. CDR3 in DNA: TGTGCCAGCAGCAGCAGGGGGAACTCTGGAAACACCATATATTTT.

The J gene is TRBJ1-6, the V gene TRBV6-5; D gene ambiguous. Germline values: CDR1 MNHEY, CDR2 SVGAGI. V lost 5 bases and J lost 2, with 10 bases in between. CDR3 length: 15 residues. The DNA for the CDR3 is TGTGCCAGCAGTCCTCCCGCGGCCTATAATTCACCCCTCCACTTT. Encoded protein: CASSPPAAYNSPLHF.

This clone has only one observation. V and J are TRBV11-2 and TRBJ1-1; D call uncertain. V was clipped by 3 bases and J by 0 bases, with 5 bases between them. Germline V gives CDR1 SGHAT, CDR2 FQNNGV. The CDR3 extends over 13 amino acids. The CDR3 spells CASSFQVNTEAFF. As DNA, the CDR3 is TGTGCCAGCAGCTTCCAGGTGAACACTGAAGCTTTCTTT.

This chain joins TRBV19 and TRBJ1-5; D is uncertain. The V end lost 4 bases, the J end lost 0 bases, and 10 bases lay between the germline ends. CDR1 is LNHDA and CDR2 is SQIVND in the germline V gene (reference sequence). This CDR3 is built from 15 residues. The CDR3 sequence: CASSTRVNSNQPQHF. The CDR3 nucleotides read TGTGCCAGTAGTACGCGGGTTAATAGCAATCAGCCCCAGCATTTT.

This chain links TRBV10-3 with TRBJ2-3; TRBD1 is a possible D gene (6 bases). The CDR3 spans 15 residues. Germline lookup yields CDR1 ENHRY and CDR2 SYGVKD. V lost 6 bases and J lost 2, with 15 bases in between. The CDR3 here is CAISPPQGNTDTQYF. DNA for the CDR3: TGTGCCATCAGCCCTCCACAGGGAAACACAGATACGCAGTATTTT.

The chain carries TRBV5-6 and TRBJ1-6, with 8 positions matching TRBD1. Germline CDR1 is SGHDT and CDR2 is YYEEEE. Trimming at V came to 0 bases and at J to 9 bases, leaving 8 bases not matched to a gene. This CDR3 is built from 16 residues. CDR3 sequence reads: CASSLGGGQGVSPLHF. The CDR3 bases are TGTGCCAGCAGCTTGGGGGGTGGACAGGGAGTTTCACCCCTCCACTTT.

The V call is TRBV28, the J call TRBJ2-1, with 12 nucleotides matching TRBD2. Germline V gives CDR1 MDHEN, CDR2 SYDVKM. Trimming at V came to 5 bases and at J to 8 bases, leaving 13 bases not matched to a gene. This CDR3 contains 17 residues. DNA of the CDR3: TGTGCCAGCAGTCCTCTTAGACTAGCGGGAGTTGGTGATGAGCAGTTCTTC. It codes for CASSPLRLAGVGDEQFF. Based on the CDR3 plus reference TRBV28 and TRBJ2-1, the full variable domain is DVKVTQSSRYLVKRTGEKVFLECVQDMDHENMFWYRQDPGLGLRLIYFSYDVKMKEKGDIPEGYSVSREKKERFSLILESASTNQTSMYLCASSPLRLAGVGDEQFFGPGTRLTVL.

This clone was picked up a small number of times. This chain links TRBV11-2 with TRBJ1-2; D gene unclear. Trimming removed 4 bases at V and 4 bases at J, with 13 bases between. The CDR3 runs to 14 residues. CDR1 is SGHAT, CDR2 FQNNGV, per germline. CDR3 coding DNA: TGTGCCAGCAGCTCCTTTTCTCGGAGCTATGGCTACACCTTC. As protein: CASSSFSRSYGYTF.

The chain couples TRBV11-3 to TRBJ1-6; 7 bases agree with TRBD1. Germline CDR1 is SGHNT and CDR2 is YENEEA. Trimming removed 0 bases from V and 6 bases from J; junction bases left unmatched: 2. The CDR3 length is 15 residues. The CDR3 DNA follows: TGTGCCAGCAGCTTAGACCCAGGGGGTAATTCACCCCTCCACTTT. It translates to CASSLDPGGNSPLHF. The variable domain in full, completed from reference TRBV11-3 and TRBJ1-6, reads EAGVVQSPRYKIIEKKQPVAFWCNPISGHNTLYWYLQNLGQGPELLIRYENEEAVDDSQLPKDRFSAERLKGVDSTLKIQPAELGDSAVYLCASSLDPGGNSPLHFGNGTRLTVT.

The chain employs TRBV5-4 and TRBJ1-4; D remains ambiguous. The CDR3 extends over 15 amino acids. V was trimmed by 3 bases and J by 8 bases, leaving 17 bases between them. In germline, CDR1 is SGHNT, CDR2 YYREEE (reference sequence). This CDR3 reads CASSSPVEGREKLFF. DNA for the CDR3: TGTGCCAGCAGCTCTCCGGTGGAGGGAAGAGAAAAACTGTTTTTT.

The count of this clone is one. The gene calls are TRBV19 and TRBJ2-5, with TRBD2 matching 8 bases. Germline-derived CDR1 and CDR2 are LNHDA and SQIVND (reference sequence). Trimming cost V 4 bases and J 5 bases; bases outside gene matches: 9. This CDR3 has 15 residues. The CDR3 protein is CASSNKTSVWETQYF. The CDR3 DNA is TGTGCCAGTAGTAACAAGACTAGCGTCTGGGAGACCCAGTACTTC.

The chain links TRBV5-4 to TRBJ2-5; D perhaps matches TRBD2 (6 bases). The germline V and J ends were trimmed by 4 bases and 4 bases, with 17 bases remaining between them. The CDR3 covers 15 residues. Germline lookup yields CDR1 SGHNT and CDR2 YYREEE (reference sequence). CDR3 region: CASSPGDRRTETQYF. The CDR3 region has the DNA TGTGCCAGCAGCCCGGGGGATCGCAGGACAGAGACCCAGTACTTC.

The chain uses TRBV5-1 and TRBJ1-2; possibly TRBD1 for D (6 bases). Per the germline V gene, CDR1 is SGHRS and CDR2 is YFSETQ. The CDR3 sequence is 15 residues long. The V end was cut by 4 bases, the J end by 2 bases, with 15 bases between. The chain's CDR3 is CASSHAQGLNYGYTF. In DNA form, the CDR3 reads TGCGCCAGCAGCCACGCACAGGGCCTCAACTATGGCTACACCTTC.